A single sample is the source of the 29 T cell receptor beta chains below, sequenced in a study of blood T cell repertoires in COVID-19. The data were produced by immunoSEQ multiplex PCR, yet TCRdb's version contains in-frame clones alone and is incomplete. Among under 300,000 clones listed, about nine tenths were seen once. The sequenced sample was PBMCs or T cells enriched from blood (not recorded which). The receptors were sampled from a woman between 25 and 40 years old with acute COVID-19.

The V and J genes are TRBV19 and TRBJ1-2; D perhaps matches TRBD1 (6 bases). Germline CDR1 and CDR2: LNHDA and SQIVND (reference sequence). Trimming cost V 5 bases and J 4 bases, with 11 bases left between them. The CDR3 length is 13 residues. Written as DNA, the CDR3 is TGTGCCAGTAGTCGACAGGAAGGCTATGGCTACACCTTC. Amino acids: CASSRQEGYGYTF.

The chain couples TRBV2 to TRBJ1-2; 9 nucleotides agree with TRBD1. Germline V gene data show CDR1 as SNHLY and CDR2 as FYNNEI. The CDR3 is 11 amino acids. The V gene end was trimmed by 11 bases and the J gene end by 7 bases; junction bases not matched to a gene: 5. The CDR3 loop is CALQGASGYTF. CDR3 in DNA: TGTGCCTTACAGGGGGCTAGTGGCTACACCTTC. Full variable domain (rest looked up from reference TRBV2 and TRBJ1-2): EPEVTQTPSHQVTQMGQEVILRCVPISNHLYFYWYRQILGQKVEFLVSFYNNEISEKSEIFDDQFSVERPDGSNFTLKIRSTKLEDSAMYFCALQGASGYTFGSGTRLTVV.

In the case of this clone: At one boundary the junction diverges from the germline segment, which might be a read error. The V and J genes are TRBV7-7 and TRBJ2-5, with a possible D match to TRBD2 (6 bases). Germline loops: CDR1 SSHAT, CDR2 FNYEAQ (reference sequence). This CDR3 is 16 amino acids long. The CDR3 loop reads CASSLSPSEAQETQYF. The CDR3 region has the DNA TGTGCTAGCAGCTTATCCCCTAGCGAAGCACAAGAGACCCAGTACTTC.

The genes are TRBV30 and TRBJ1-6; TRBD1 agrees at 10 bases. Germline CDR1 and CDR2: GTSNPN and SVGIG (reference sequence). The CDR3 spans 15 residues. Unmatched junction bases numbered 6, after V lost 3 bases and J lost 7 bases. CDR3 coding DNA: TGTGCCTGGAGCCCGGGACAGGGGACCAATTCACCCCTCCACTTT. It specifies CAWSPGQGTNSPLHF.

The gene calls are TRBV7-2 and TRBJ2-5, with D hard to call. The germline gives CDR1 SGHTA, CDR2 FQGNSA. This CDR3 contains 16 residues. The ends were cut back, 6 bases at V and 1 base at J, with 18 bases in the middle. DNA of the CDR3: TGTGCCAGCAGTCGTCTGGCCCAACCCCTCCAAGAGACCCAGTACTTC. Its translation is CASSRLAQPLQETQYF. The whole variable domain, filled in from reference TRBV7-2 and TRBJ2-5, reads GAGVSQSPSNKVTEKGKDVELRCDPISGHTALYWYRQSLGQGLEFLIYFQGNSAPDKSGLPSDRFSAERTGGSVSTLTIQRTQQEDSAVYLCASSRLAQPLQETQYFGPGTRLLVL.

The chain combines TRBV19 with TRBJ2-2; possibly TRBD1 for D (5 bases). Trimming removed 1 base from V and 4 bases from J, with 13 bases in between. Per the germline V gene, CDR1 is LNHDA and CDR2 is SQIVND (reference sequence). This CDR3 comprises 16 residues. The DNA for the CDR3 is TGTGCCAGTAGTATAGCCTTCGCAGGGATCACCGGGGAGCTGTTTTTT. Translating it yields CASSIAFAGITGELFF.

The V gene is TRBV7-2, the J gene TRBJ2-4, with 7 bases aligning to TRBD1. CDR3 size: 14 residues. V gave up 1 base and J gave up 8 bases; unmatched junction bases: 5. Germline CDR1 SGHTA, CDR2 FQGNSA. The CDR3 spells CASSLEGGAYIQYF. The DNA for the CDR3 is TGTGCCAGCAGCTTAGAAGGGGGCGCCTACATTCAGTACTTC.

The chain couples TRBV9 to TRBJ2-1, with D tentatively TRBD2 (6 bases). Germline V gene sequence: CDR1 SGDLS, CDR2 YYNGEE. The CDR3 has 14 amino acids. V was clipped by 4 bases and J by 2 bases, with 10 bases between them. The DNA for the CDR3 is TGTGCCAGCAGCCCTCGGGGGACCTACAATGAGCAGTTCTTC. Translation: CASSPRGTYNEQFF.

This chain connects TRBV3-1 (or the pseudogene TRBV3-2) to TRBJ2-5, with unresolved D. Trimming removed 1 base at V and 0 bases at J, with 6 bases between. The CDR3 extends over 14 amino acids. Germline CDR1 and CDR2: LGHDT and YNNKEL (reference sequence). CDR3 DNA sequence: TGTGCCAGCAGCCAAGGCCCTAACCAAGAGACCCAGTACTTC. This codes for CASSQGPNQETQYF.

The V call is TRBV4-2, the J call TRBJ1-4; the D is unclear. This CDR3 contains 17 residues. Germline V CDR1 and CDR2: LGHNA, YNFKEQ. Trimming took 0 bases from V and 4 from J, leaving 15 bases between them. The CDR3 bases are TGTGCCAGCAGCCAAGATCGAGTTCGGCGGCTTAATGAAAAACTGTTTTTT. As protein: CASSQDRVRRLNEKLFF.

Points on this clone: At the DNA level, this CDR3 is encoded by other sequences in the same sample as well. The CDR3 reads CASSLGGVDFF. The CDR3 DNA reads TGTGCCAGCAGTTTAGGAGGGGTAGATTTCTTT. The genes are TRBV27 and TRBJ1-1; D possibly corresponds to TRBD1 (5 bases). Germline CDR1 and CDR2: MNHEY and SMNVEV (reference sequence). V dropped 2 bases and J dropped 13 bases, with 11 bases sitting between them. CDR3 length: 11 amino acids.

The chain combines TRBV6-5 with TRBJ1-5; D might be TRBD1 (5 bases). V lost 5 bases and J 7 bases, leaving 9 bases between the germline ends. The germline V gene has CDR1 MNHEY and CDR2 SVGAGI. There are 12 residues in the CDR3. The CDR3 spells CASSLKGQPQHF. CDR3 coding DNA: TGTGCCAGCAGTCTCAAGGGGCAGCCCCAGCATTTT.

The chain is built from TRBV11-2 and TRBJ2-7, with a possible D match to TRBD2 (6 bases). Between the trimmed V and J ends, which lost 8 bases and 4 bases, there was a span of 9 bases. The V gene's germline CDR1 is SGHAT and CDR2 FQNNGV. This CDR3 has 11 residues. CDR3 protein: CASGRLYEQYF. As DNA, the CDR3 is TGTGCCAGCGGGAGGTTATACGAGCAGTACTTC. The whole variable domain, filled in from reference TRBV11-2 and TRBJ2-7, reads EAGVAQSPRYKIIEKRQSVAFWCNPISGHATLYWYQQILGQGPKLLIQFQNNGVVDDSQLPKDRFSAERLKGVDSTLKIQPAKLEDSAVYLCASGRLYEQYFGPGTRLTVT.

The chain links TRBV5-1 to TRBJ1-2; TRBD1 matches at 7 bases. V was pared by 0 bases and J by 7 bases, with 9 bases of the junction left unmatched. The CDR3 runs to 15 residues. Germline CDR1 is SGHRS and CDR2 is YFSETQ. Here the CDR3 reads CASSLAPGTVSGYTF. The CDR3 DNA reads TGCGCCAGCAGCTTGGCCCCCGGGACAGTCAGTGGCTACACCTTC.

The chain carries TRBV2 and TRBJ1-5, with TRBD1 as a possible D gene (6 bases). V was clipped by 6 bases and J by 6 bases, with 15 bases between them. Germline-derived CDR1 and CDR2 are SNHLY and FYNNEI. The CDR3 extends over 14 amino acids. CDR3 sequence (DNA): TGTGCCAGCAGCTCCCTTCCAGGGGCTCAGCCCCAGCATTTT. It specifies CASSSLPGAQPQHF.

The J gene is TRBJ2-1, the V gene TRBV6-5; TRBD2 aligns across 9 bases. This CDR3 is built from 14 residues. From germline, CDR1 is MNHEY and CDR2 SVGAGI. V gave up 8 bases and J gave up 7 bases; unmatched junction bases: 9. As DNA, the CDR3 is TGTGCCAGCCAAAAACGGGGACTAGCTAATGAGCAGTTCTTC. It encodes CASQKRGLANEQFF.

The V and J genes are TRBV27 and TRBJ1-4, with unresolved D. Trimming took off 6 bases at V and 0 bases at J, with 11 bases between the two ends. This CDR3 comprises 15 residues. Germline loops: CDR1 MNHEY, CDR2 SMNVEV (reference sequence). In DNA, the CDR3 is TGTGCCAGCAGGTTGGGCGGGGCAACTAATGAAAAACTGTTTTTT. It encodes CASRLGGATNEKLFF.

The rearrangement joins TRBV4-3 to TRBJ1-6; tentative D call: TRBD1 (5 bases). The V gene lost 0 bases and the J gene lost 9 bases, with 12 bases spanning the gap. From germline, CDR1 is LGHNA and CDR2 YSLEER. The CDR3 is 15 residues long. DNA of the CDR3: TGCGCCAGCAGCCAAGAGGCAGGGTTCGGTTCACCCCTCCACTTT. This translates into CASSQEAGFGSPLHF.

This clone has just a few counts. The rearrangement joins TRBV4-2 to TRBJ1-4; no reliable D call. In germline, CDR1 is LGHNA, CDR2 YNFKEQ. The V end lost 1 base, the J end lost 0 bases, and 15 bases lay between the germline ends. CDR3 length: 18 amino acids. CDR3: CASSQGGRGSTTNEKLFF. In DNA form, the CDR3 reads TGTGCCAGCAGCCAAGGCGGTCGGGGTTCGACAACTAATGAAAAACTGTTTTTT.

The chain couples TRBV6-2 or TRBV6-3 to TRBJ2-3, with TRBD2 as a possible D gene (5 bases). V lost 2 bases, J lost 5 bases, and 14 bases lay in between. CDR3 size: 15 residues. Germline V CDR1 and CDR2: MNHEY, SVGEGT. CDR3 sequence reads: CASSYPGKAGDTQYF. In nucleotides, the CDR3 is TGTGCCAGCAGTTACCCCGGGAAGGCAGGAGATACGCAGTATTTT.

This clone appeared a few times. The CDR3 nucleotides read TGCGCCAGCAGCCAAGATCGTACAGGCGGCTTCTACGAGCAGTACTTC. Protein sequence: CASSQDRTGGFYEQYF. The rearrangement links TRBV4-3 to TRBJ2-7; D may be TRBD1 (5 bases). This CDR3 spans 16 amino acids. Trimming removed 0 bases at V and 3 bases at J, with 15 bases between. CDR1 and CDR2 from the germline V gene are LGHNA and YSLEER.

The chain employs TRBV7-9 and TRBJ1-3, with D possibly matching TRBD1 (5 bases). The CDR3 covers 14 residues. Germline-derived CDR1 and CDR2 are SEHNR and FQNEAQ (reference sequence). Trimming stripped 5 bases from V and 1 base from J, with 9 bases between. This CDR3 is CASSLRGSGNTIYF. CDR3 DNA: TGTGCCAGCAGCCTACGGGGGTCTGGAAACACCATATATTTT.

As for this clone: A read error may be the cause here, since a much bigger clone is one base away. J is TRBJ2-7 and V is TRBV7-3; 10 bases agree with TRBD1. The V gene end was trimmed by 5 bases and the J gene end by 4 bases; junction bases not matched to a gene: 5. CDR1 is SGHTA, CDR2 FQGTGA, per germline. There are 14 residues in the CDR3. This CDR3 is CASSIGQGVYEQYF. CDR3 DNA: TGTGCCAGCAGCATAGGACAGGGGGTGTACGAGCAGTACTTC.

The chain recombines TRBV27 with TRBJ2-7; 9 positions match TRBD1. CDR3 length: 17 amino acids. J was trimmed by 1 base and V by 2 bases; bases with no gene match: 9. The germline V gene has CDR1 MNHEY and CDR2 SMNVEV (reference sequence). The CDR3 DNA follows: TGTGCCAGCAGTTTAACAGTGCTGGGACAGGGATCCTACGAGCAGTACTTC. It yields the protein CASSLTVLGQGSYEQYF.

The chain's CDR3 is CASSTGQLNQPQHF. The CDR3 DNA reads TGTGCCAGCAGTACCGGACAGCTCAATCAGCCCCAGCATTTT. The rearrangement links TRBV5-5 to TRBJ1-5, with a weak D call TRBD1 (6 bases). The length of the CDR3 is 14 residues. CDR1 is SGHKS and CDR2 is YYEKEE in the germline V gene (reference sequence). The ends were cut back, 5 bases at V and 3 bases at J, with 12 bases in the middle.

The gene calls are TRBV29-1 and TRBJ2-1; 9 positions match TRBD1. The CDR3 contains 14 residues. Germline assignment: CDR1 SQVTM and CDR2 ANQGSEA. The V and J ends lost 4 bases and 2 bases, in that order; junction bases with no gene match: 3. The CDR3 is CSVGDRVTYNEQFF. CDR3 DNA sequence: TGCAGCGTTGGGGACAGGGTTACCTACAATGAGCAGTTCTTC.

The rearrangement links TRBV14 to TRBJ2-4; 9 nucleotides agree with TRBD1. This CDR3 has 15 residues. Germline assignment: CDR1 SGHDN and CDR2 FVKESK. J lost 7 bases, V lost 6 bases, and 10 bases had no gene match. The chain's CDR3 is CASSPQGAPRNIQYF. In DNA form, the CDR3 reads TGTGCCAGCAGTCCACAGGGGGCGCCTAGGAACATTCAGTACTTC.

The chain employs TRBV24-1 and TRBJ2-3, with D possibly TRBD2 on 6 matching bases. The CDR3 has 15 residues. Deletions cut 9 bases from V and 5 bases from J, with 20 bases between. Germline V lookup: CDR1 KGHDR, CDR2 SFDVKD. The CDR3 bases are TGTGCCACCGCTTCTGGGGGGTCCCGTGGAGATACGCAGTATTTT. Translating gives CATASGGSRGDTQYF.

In nucleotides, the CDR3 is TGTGCCAGCAGCTTAGCGTGGACACTTGGAAACACCATATATTTT. It specifies CASSLAWTLGNTIYF. The chain joins TRBV11-1 to TRBJ1-3; a possible D gene is TRBD1 (5 bases). The germline V and J ends were trimmed by 0 bases and 3 bases, with 9 bases remaining between them. The CDR3 runs to 15 residues. Per the germline V gene, CDR1 is SGHAT and CDR2 is FQDESV (reference sequence).